This TCR beta chain was obtained from a study of cytomegalovirus exposure and HLA in healthy donors. Study information: Tens of millions of unique TCRs from HLA-typed donors made up an early data release.

This clone was picked up one time. The target antigen is unknown. Notes on the study in general: The classifier reportedly diagnosed cytomegalovirus status with high sensitivity and specificity.

This CDR3 region has 15 residues. V was pared by 2 bases and J by 6 bases, with 6 bases of the junction left unmatched. CDR1 is LNHDA, CDR2 SQIVND, per germline (reference sequence). PCR employed 60 Vbeta and 13 Jbeta primers. Generated by immunoSEQ multiplex PCR, the TCRdb table keeps only in-frame clones and is missing some. The table has 35,000 to 50,000 clones, roughly 80% seen once. This sequence originates from a man aged 30 to 45 in good health and CMV-seronegative. Sequencing used PBMCs. The rearrangement joins TRBV19 to TRBJ2-2, with 7 nucleotides matching TRBD2. The CDR3 DNA is TGTGCCAGTAGTATAAATGCGGGAGATTCCGGGGAGCTGTTTTTT. This encodes CASSINAGDSGELFF.